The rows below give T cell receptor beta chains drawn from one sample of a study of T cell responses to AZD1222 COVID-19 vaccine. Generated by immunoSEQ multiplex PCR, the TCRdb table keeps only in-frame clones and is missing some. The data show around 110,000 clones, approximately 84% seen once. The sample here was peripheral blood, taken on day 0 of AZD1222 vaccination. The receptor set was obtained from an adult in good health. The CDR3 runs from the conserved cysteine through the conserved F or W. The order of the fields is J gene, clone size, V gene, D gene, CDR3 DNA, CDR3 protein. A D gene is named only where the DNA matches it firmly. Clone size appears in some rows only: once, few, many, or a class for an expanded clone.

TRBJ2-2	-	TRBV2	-	TGTGCCAGCAGTGAAAGGGGAGGAGGCCAGAACACCGGGGAGCTGTTTTTT	CASSERGGGQNTGELFF
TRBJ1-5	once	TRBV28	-	TGTGCCAGCAAATATAGGGACGCCATCAATCAGCCCCAGCATTTT	CASKYRDAINQPQHF
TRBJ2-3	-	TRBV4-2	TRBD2	TGTGCCAGCAGCCAAGAGAACGGGGGGGCCGGTGATACGCAGTATTTT	CASSQENGGAGDTQYF
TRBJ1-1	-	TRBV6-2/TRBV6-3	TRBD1	TGTGCCAGCAGCCCACATCGGGACAGGGCTGTTGAAGCTTTCTTT	CASSPHRDRAVEAFF
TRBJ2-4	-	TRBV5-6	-	TGTGCCAGCAGCTGGGGTTACGCCCAAGCCAAAAACATTCAGTACTTC	CASSWGYAQAKNIQYF
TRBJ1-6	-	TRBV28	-	TGTGCCAGCAGTTTAGCCGGGACAAGAGATTCACCCCTCCACTTT	CASSLAGTRDSPLHF
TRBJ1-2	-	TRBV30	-	TGTGCCTCCCACCGAGCCCAAAACTATGGCTACACCTTC	CASHRAQNYGYTF
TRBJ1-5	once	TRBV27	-	TGTGCCAGCAGTTTATCTCCAGGGTGGGATCAGCCCCAGCATTTT	CASSLSPGWDQPQHF
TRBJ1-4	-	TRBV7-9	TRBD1	TGTGCCAGCATCCAGGGGGGGACCGATCAAAAACTGTTTTTT	CASIQGGTDQKLFF
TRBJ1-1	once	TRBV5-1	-	TGCGCCAGCAGCTTGGGAGGAACAGACCCAACCTCGGCTTTCTTT	CASSLGGTDPTSAFF
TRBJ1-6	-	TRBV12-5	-	TGTGCTAGTGGTCTGGGCGGGAATTCACCCCTCCACTTT	CASGLGGNSPLHF
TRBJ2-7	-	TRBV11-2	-	TGTGCCAGCAGCCGAAACACTTGGGCGCGGTACTTC	CASSRNTWARYF
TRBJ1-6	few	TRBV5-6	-	TGTGCCAGCAGCTTGGGGCCCGTTGGTTATTCACCCCTCCACTTT	CASSLGPVGYSPLHF
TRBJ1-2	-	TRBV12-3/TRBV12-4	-	TGTGCCAGCAGGAGGACAGCTGATGGCTACACCTTC	CASRRTADGYTF
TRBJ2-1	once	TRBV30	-	TGTGCCTGGAAAGGTTCACCCGCCTACAATGAGCAGTTCTTC	CAWKGSPAYNEQFF
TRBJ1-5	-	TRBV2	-	TGTGCCAGCAGTGAAGAGGGCAGGAATAGCAATCAGCCCCAGCATTTT	CASSEEGRNSNQPQHF
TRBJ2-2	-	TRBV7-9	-	TGTGCCAGCAGCCCGGGGGAGCTGTTTTTT	CASSPGELFF
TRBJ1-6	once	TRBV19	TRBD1	TGTGCCAGTAGTATCTCGACAGGGAGTTATTCACCCCTCCACTTT	CASSISTGSYSPLHF
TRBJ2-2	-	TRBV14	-	TGTGCCAGCCGAGGGGGGACAAACACCGGGGAGCTGTTTTTT	CASRGGTNTGELFF
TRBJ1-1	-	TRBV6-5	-	TGTGCCAGCACCATCGTCAGGGGGAACACTGAAGCTTTCTTT	CASTIVRGNTEAFF
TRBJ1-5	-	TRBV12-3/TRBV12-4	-	TGTGCCAGCAGTCCTCCGGGCCGCGAGCCCCAGCATTTT	CASSPPGREPQHF
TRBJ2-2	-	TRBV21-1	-	TGTGCCAGCAGCAAAGATGAAGGAGCGGGAGGCTGGTTGGGGCTGTTTTTT	CASSKDEGAGGWLGLFF
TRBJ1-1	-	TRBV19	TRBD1	TGTGCCAGTCGGTACAGGGGTAACACTGAAGCTTTCTTT	CASRYRGNTEAFF
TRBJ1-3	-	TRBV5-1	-	TGCGCCAGCAGTCCGGGACACGGAAACACCATATATTTT	CASSPGHGNTIYF
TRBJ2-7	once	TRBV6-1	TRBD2	TGTGCCAGCAGTGAGCCCGGGGAGGGGACCTACGAGCAGTACTTC	CASSEPGEGTYEQYF
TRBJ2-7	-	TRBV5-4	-	TGTGCCAGCAGCGCTTACGACACCGACTACGAGCAGTACTTC	CASSAYDTDYEQYF
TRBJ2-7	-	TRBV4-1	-	TGCGCCAGCAGCCAGAAGGTTACTCTACCTTACGAGCAGTACTTC	CASSQKVTLPYEQYF
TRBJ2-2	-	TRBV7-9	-	TGTGCCAGCAGCTTAGGGGTGAACGGGGAGCTGTTTTTT	CASSLGVNGELFF
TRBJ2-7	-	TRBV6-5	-	TGTGCCAGCAGTTACTCAGTCGGGGAGCGCCCACTCGAGCAGTACTTC	CASSYSVGERPLEQYF
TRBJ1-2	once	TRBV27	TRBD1	TGTGCCAGCAGTTCCGGGACAGCTAACTATGGCTACACCTTC	CASSSGTANYGYTF
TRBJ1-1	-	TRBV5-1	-	TGCGCCAGCAGCTTGCTCCCAGGGAGGGACACTGAAGCTTTCTTT	CASSLLPGRDTEAFF
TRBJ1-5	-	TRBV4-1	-	TGCGCCAGCAGCCCAGTCAGCAACAATCAGCCCCAGCATTTT	CASSPVSNNQPQHF
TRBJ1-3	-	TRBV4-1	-	TGCGCCAGCAGCCAACCGACAGGCCCTGGAAACACCATATATTTT	CASSQPTGPGNTIYF
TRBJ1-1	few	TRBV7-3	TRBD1	TGTGCCAGCAGCGCAACAGGGGGGGACACTGAAGCTTTCTTT	CASSATGGDTEAFF
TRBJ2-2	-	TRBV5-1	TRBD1	TGCGCCAGCCAGGGGGCGCAGGTAGCGGCGAACACCGGGGAGCTGTTTTTT	CASQGAQVAANTGELFF
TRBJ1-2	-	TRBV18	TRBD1	TGTGCCAGCTCTCAGGGACAGGGTGAAGGCTACACCTTC	CASSQGQGEGYTF
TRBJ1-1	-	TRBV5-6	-	TGTGCCAGCAGCTACTCGGACGGACTTGAAGCTTTCTTT	CASSYSDGLEAFF
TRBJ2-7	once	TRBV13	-	TGTGCCAGCAGCCTGAGCTCCTACGAGCAGTACTTC	CASSLSSYEQYF
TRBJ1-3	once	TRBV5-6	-	TGTGCCAGCAGCTTGGACGGACGAGTCTCTGGAAACACCATATATTTT	CASSLDGRVSGNTIYF
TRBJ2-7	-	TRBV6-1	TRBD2	TGTGCCAGCAGTGATCTAGCGGGGGGCTACGAGCAGTACTTC	CASSDLAGGYEQYF
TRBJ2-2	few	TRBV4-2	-	TGTGCCAGCAGCCTATCGTACACCGGGGAGCTGTTTTTT	CASSLSYTGELFF
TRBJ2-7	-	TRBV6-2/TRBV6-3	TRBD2	TGTGCCAGCAGTTCTTATCTGACTAGCCGAAGCTCCTACGAGCAGTACTTC	CASSSYLTSRSSYEQYF
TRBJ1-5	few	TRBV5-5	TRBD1	TGTGCCAGCAGCCCGGGTGGGACAGATAGCAATCAGCCCCAGCATTTT	CASSPGGTDSNQPQHF
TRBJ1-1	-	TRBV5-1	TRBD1	TGCGCCAGCAGCTTACAGGGGGCGATCAGGATGAACACTGAAGCTTTCTTT	CASSLQGAIRMNTEAFF
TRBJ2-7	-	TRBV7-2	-	TGTGCCAGCAGCTTAGAGGGTTGGACAGCCTACGAGCAGTACTTC	CASSLEGWTAYEQYF
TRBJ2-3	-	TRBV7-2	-	TGTGCCAGCTACCCGCCAAGCACAGATACGCAGTATTTT	CASYPPSTDTQYF
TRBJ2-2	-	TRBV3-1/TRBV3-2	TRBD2	TGTGCCAGCAGCCACGTGACCGGGACTAGCGGCACCGGGGAGCTGTTTTTT	CASSHVTGTSGTGELFF
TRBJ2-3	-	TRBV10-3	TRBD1	TGTGCCATTGGAAGACAGGGTAGAGGGACAGATACGCAGTATTTT	CAIGRQGRGTDTQYF
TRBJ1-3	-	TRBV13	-	TGTGCCAGCAGCTTGGGCAGCTCTGGAAACACCATATATTTT	CASSLGSSGNTIYF
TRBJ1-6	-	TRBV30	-	TGTGCCTGGGAGGAAGTAGTTAATTCACCCCTCCACTTT	CAWEEVVNSPLHF
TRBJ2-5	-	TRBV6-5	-	TGTGCCAGCAGTTACGGAGGCAGACAAGAGACCCAGTACTTC	CASSYGGRQETQYF
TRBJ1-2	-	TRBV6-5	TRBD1	TGTGCCAGCAGCCTGGGACAGGGGGCGGGTGGCTACACCTTC	CASSLGQGAGGYTF
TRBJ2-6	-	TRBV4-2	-	TGTGCCAGCAGCCAAGCTGGCTCTGGGGCCAACGTCCTGACTTTC	CASSQAGSGANVLTF
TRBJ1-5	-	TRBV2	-	TGTGCCAGCGGCCTTCATGTCAATCAGCCCCAGCATTTT	CASGLHVNQPQHF
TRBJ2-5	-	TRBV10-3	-	TGTGCCATCAGGGGCGGGGCTGATCAAGAGACCCAGTACTTC	CAIRGGADQETQYF
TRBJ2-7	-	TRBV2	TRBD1	TGTGCCAGCAGTGGACAGGGGGGCTACTACGAGCAGTACTTC	CASSGQGGYYEQYF
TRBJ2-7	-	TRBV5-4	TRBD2	TGTGCCAGCAGCGATAGCGGGAGGGTATACGAGCAGTACTTC	CASSDSGRVYEQYF
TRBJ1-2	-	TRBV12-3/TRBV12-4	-	TGTGCCAGCAGTCCTACAGGGATGGGCTACACCTTC	CASSPTGMGYTF
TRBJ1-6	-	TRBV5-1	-	TGCGCCAGCAGCTTGGCTGGAGCCTCAACCCTCCACTTT	CASSLAGASTLHF
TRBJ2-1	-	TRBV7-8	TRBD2	TGTGCCAGCAGCTTAAGTAGCGGGGCAGCCGGCAATGAGCAGTTCTTC	CASSLSSGAAGNEQFF